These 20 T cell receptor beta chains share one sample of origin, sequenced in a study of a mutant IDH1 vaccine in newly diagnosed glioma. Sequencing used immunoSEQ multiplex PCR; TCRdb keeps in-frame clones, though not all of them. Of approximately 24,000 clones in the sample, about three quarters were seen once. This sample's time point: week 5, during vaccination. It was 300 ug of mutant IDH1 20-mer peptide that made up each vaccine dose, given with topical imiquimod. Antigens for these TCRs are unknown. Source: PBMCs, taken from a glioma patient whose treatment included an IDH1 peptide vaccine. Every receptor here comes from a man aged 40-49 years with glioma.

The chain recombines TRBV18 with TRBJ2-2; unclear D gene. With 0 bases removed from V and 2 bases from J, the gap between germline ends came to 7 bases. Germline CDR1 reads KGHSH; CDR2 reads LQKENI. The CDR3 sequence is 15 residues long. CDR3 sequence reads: CASSPPGSNTGELFF. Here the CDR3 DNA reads TGTGCCAGCTCACCACCGGGCAGCAACACCGGGGAGCTGTTTTTT. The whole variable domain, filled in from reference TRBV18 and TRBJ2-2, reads NAGVMQNPRHLVRRRGQEARLRCSPMKGHSHVYWYRQLPEEGLKFMVYLQKENIIDESGMPKERFSAEFPKEGPSILRIQQVVRGDSAAYFCASSPPGSNTGELFFGEGSRLTVL.

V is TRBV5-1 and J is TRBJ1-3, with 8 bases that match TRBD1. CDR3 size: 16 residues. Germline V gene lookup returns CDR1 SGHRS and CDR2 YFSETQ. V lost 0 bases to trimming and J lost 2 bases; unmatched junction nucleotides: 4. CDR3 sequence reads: CASSLEGRGPGNTIYF. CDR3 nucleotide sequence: TGCGCCAGCAGCTTGGAAGGCAGGGGGCCTGGAAACACCATATATTTT.

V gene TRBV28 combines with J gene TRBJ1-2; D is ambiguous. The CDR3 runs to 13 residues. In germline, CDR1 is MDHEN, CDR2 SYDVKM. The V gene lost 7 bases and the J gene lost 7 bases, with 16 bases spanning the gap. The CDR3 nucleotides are TGTGCCAGCAATCCGAAGGCCTTGAGTGGCTACACCTTC. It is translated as CASNPKALSGYTF.

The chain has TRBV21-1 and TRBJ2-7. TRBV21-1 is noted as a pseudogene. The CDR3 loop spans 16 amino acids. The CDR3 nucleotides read TGTGCCAGCAGCTTGGTGGGGGACCTGGAGGTGTCCGAGCAGTACTTC. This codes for CASSLVGDLEVSEQYF.

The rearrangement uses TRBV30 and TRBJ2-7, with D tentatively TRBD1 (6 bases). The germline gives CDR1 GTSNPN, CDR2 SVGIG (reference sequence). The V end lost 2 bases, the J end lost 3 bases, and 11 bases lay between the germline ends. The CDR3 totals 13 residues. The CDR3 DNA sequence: TGTGCCTGGAGTACAGGGAACCTCTACGAGCAGTACGTC. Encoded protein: CAWSTGNLYEQYV.

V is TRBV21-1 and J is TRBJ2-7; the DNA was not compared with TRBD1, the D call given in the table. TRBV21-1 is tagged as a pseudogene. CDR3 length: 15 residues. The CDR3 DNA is TGTGCCAGCAGCCCCCCGGACAGGGGCTCCTACGAGCAGTACGTC. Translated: CASSPPDRGSYEQYV.

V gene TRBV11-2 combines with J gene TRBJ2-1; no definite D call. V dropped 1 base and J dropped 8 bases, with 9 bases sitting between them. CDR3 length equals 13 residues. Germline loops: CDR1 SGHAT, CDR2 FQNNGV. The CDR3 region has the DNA TGTGCCAGCAGCTTAGTAGCTTCCCATGAGCAGTTCTTC. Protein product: CASSLVASHEQFF.

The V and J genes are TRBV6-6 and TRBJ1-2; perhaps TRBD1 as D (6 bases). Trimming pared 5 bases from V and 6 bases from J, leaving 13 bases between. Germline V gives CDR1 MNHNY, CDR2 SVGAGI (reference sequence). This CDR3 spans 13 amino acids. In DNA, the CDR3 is TGTGCCAGCAGTCCAAGGGGGGCGGATGGCTACACCTTC. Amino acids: CASSPRGADGYTF.

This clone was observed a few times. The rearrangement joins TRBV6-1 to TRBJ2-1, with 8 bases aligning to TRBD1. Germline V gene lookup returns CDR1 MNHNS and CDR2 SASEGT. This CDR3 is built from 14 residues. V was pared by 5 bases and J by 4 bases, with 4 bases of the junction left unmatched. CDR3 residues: CASSQGAGYNEQFF. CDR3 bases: TGTGCCAGCAGTCAGGGGGCGGGTTACAATGAGCAGTTCTTC.

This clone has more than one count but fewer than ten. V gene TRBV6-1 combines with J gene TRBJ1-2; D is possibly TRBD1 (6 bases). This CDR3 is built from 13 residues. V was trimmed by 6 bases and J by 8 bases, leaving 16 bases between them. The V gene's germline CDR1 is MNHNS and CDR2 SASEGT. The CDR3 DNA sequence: TGTGCCAGCAGGGCGAACAGGGAGCAAGGCTACACCTTC. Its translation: CASRANREQGYTF.

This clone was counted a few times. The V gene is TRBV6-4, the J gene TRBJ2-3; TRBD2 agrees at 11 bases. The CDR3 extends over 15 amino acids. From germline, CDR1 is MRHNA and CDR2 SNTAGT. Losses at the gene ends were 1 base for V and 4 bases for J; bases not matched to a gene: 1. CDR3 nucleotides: TGTGCCAGCAGTGACTTAGCGGGAGGGCCAGATACGCAGTATTTT. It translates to CASSDLAGGPDTQYF.

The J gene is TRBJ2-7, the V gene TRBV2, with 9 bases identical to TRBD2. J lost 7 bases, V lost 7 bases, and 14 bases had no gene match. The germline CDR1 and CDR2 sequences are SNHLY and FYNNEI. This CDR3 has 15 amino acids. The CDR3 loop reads CASMLGLAGTREQYV. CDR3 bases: TGTGCCAGCATGCTCGGGCTAGCGGGGACGCGGGAGCAGTACGTC.

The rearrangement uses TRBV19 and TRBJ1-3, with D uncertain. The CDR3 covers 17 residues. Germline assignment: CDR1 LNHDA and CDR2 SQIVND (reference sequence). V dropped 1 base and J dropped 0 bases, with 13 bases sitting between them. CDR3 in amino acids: CASSIGQDGYSGNTIYF. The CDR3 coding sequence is TGTGCCAGTAGTATAGGGCAGGACGGATACTCTGGAAACACCATATATTTT.

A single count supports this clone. The CDR3 DNA is TGCGCCAGCAGCCAAGAGGGGGCTTGGGAAAAACTGTTTTTT. Residues: CASSQEGAWEKLFF. This sequence joins TRBV4-1 and TRBJ1-4; weak D call: TRBD1 (6 bases). From germline, CDR1 is MGHRA and CDR2 YSYEKL. Trimming removed 0 bases at V and 8 bases at J, with 10 bases between. CDR3 length: 14 residues.

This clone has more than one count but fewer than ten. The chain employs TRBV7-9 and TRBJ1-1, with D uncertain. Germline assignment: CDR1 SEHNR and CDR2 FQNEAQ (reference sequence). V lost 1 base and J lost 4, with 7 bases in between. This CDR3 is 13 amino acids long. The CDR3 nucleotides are TGTGCCAGCAGCTTAGAGGGCGGCACTGAAGCTTTCTTT. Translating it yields CASSLEGGTEAFF.

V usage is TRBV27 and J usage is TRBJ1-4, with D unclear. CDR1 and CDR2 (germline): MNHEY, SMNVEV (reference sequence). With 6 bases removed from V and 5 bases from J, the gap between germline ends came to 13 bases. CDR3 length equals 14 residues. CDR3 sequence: CASSPWGPNEKLFF. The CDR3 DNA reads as TGTGCCAGCAGCCCCTGGGGTCCGAATGAAAAACTGTTTTTT.

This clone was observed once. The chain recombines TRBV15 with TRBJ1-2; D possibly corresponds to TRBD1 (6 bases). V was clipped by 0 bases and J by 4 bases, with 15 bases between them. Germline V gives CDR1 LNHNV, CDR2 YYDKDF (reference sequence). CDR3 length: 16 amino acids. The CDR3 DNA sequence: TGTGCCACCAGCAGAGACCTCTCCAGGGGAACCTATGGCTACACCTTC. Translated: CATSRDLSRGTYGYTF. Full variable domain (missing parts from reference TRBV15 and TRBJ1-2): DAMVIQNPRYQVTQFGKPVTLSCSQTLNHNVMYWYQQKSSQAPKLLFHYYDKDFNNEADTPDNFQSRRPNTSFCFLDIRSPGLGDTAMYLCATSRDLSRGTYGYTFGSGTRLTVV.

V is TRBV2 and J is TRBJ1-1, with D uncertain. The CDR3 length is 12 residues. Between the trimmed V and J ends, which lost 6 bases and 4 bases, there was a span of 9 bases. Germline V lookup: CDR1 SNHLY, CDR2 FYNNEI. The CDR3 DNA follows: TGTGCCAGCAGGGGAATGGGCACTGAAGCTTTCTTT. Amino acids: CASRGMGTEAFF. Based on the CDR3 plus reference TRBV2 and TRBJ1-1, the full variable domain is EPEVTQTPSHQVTQMGQEVILRCVPISNHLYFYWYRQILGQKVEFLVSFYNNEISEKSEIFDDQFSVERPDGSNFTLKIRSTKLEDSAMYFCASRGMGTEAFFGQGTRLTVV.

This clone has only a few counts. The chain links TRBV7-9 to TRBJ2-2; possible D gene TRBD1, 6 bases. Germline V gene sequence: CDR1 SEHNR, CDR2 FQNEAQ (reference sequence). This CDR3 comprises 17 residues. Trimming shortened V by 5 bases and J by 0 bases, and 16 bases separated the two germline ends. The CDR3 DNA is TGTGCCAGCAGCGATCCCGGGACACAGGCGAACACCGGGGAGCTGTTTTTT. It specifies CASSDPGTQANTGELFF.

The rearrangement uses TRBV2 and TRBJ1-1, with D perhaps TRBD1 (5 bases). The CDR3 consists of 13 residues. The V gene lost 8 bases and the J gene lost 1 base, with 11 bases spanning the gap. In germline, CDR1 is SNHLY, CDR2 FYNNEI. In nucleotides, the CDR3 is TGTGCCAGCGGGGACGGGGGGAACACTGAAGCTTTCTTT. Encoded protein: CASGDGGNTEAFF.